What follows are 2 T cell receptor beta chains derived from one specimen sequenced in a study of read filtering for tumor transcriptome and immune sequencing. The library was built from around 400 ng RNA with molecular barcoded adaptors for alpha/delta and beta/gamma chains. TCRdb passed the reads through MiXCR, listing each CDR3 protein once. The table has 93,000 or so distinct CDR3 sequences, 20% to 25% seen once. The sequencing input was a population of CD138-negative cells sorted from bone marrow. The receptor source for this set is a donor aged 40 or older with multiple myeloma.

This clonotype was counted many times. The genes are TRBV20-1 and TRBJ2-1; D is uncertain. V shed 1 base and J shed 0 bases, with 7 bases lying between them. Germline V gene sequence: CDR1 DFQATT, CDR2 SNEGSKA (reference sequence). This CDR3 is 14 amino acids long. CDR3 amino acids: CSARVSNSYNEQFF. CDR3 DNA sequence: TGCAGTGCTAGAGTATCGAACTCCTACAATGAGCAGTTCTTC.

Comment on this clonotype: Given a much more abundant clone one base away, this may be a read error. This sequence joins TRBV11-2 and TRBJ1-1; D is undetermined. Germline CDR1 SGHAT, CDR2 FQNNGV. Trimming took 1 base from V and 1 from J, leaving 7 bases between them. This CDR3 contains 14 residues. The CDR3 loop reads CASSLGKRNTEAFF. In DNA, the CDR3 is TGTGCCAGCAGCTTAGGCAAGAGGAACACTGAAGCTTTCTTT.